This is a list of T cell receptor beta chains from one sample in a study of naive and memory T cell subsets. TCRdb processed the UMI-ligation and nested PCR reads anew with MiXCR; each CDR3 protein has one entry. This table has roughly 21,000 distinct CDR3 sequences, roughly 11% appearing once. Input material: central memory CD8+ T cells from blood. These receptors were collected from a human donor in good health. The CDR3 runs from the conserved cysteine through the conserved F or W. Fields, in order: clone size, D gene, J gene, CDR3 length, V gene, CDR3 protein, CDR3 DNA. D genes are given only for firm matches. Clone size, where shown, is once, few, many, or a class for clones that have expanded.

few	NA	TRBJ2-3	15	TRBV19	CASSVRRSSTDTQYF	TGTGCCAGTAGTGTTCGGCGTTCTAGCACAGATACGCAGTATTTT
NA	TRBD2	TRBJ2-1	14	TRBV27	CASSSSGIYNEQFF	TGTGCCAGCAGTTCCAGCGGGATATACAATGAGCAGTTCTTC
NA	TRBD2	TRBJ2-1	15	TRBV20-1	CSARRGRASVNEQFF	TGCAGTGCTAGACGCGGGAGGGCCTCTGTAAATGAGCAGTTCTTC
few	NA	TRBJ2-1	11	TRBV7-8	CASSLGVGQFF	TGTGCCAGCAGCCTCGGGGTGGGGCAGTTCTTC
many	TRBD1	TRBJ2-3	14	TRBV18	CASRLGRGPDTQYF	TGTGCCAGCCGATTGGGCAGGGGGCCGGATACGCAGTATTTT
few	NA	TRBJ2-7	17	TRBV25-1	CASSERPGTSPSYEQYF	TGTGCCAGCAGTGAACGACCCGGGACATCACCCTCCTACGAGCAGTACTTC
many	NA	TRBJ2-7	13	TRBV20-1	CSARAYLSYEQYF	TGCAGTGCTAGAGCCTATCTGTCCTACGAGCAGTACTTC
few	NA	TRBJ2-1	13	TRBV9	CASSVGVSNEQFF	TGTGCCAGCAGCGTAGGGGTGAGCAATGAGCAGTTCTTC
NA	NA	TRBJ2-5	14	TRBV4-1	CASSEDPGAETQYF	TGCGCCAGCAGCGAAGACCCCGGCGCAGAGACCCAGTACTTC
few	NA	TRBJ2-4	17	TRBV2	CASSDVLAEGGRDIQYF	TGTGCCAGCAGTGACGTGCTAGCGGAGGGGGGGCGGGACATTCAGTACTTC
many	NA	TRBJ1-3	13	TRBV29-1	CSVVPIDINTIYF	TGCAGCGTTGTCCCTATTGACATTAACACCATATATTTT
NA	NA	TRBJ2-7	17	TRBV25-1	CASSELGGGGNQCEQYF	TGTGCCAGCAGTGAATTGGGAGGTGGAGGGAATCAGTGCGAGCAGTACTTC
many	TRBD2	TRBJ2-3	19	TRBV2	CASSVLAGGRGPYTDTQYF	TGTGCCAGCAGCGTCTTAGCGGGAGGGCGGGGTCCCTACACAGATACGCAGTATTTT
few	NA	TRBJ2-1	15	TRBV5-1	CASSGRQLVWNEQFF	TGCGCCAGCAGCGGAAGACAGTTGGTTTGGAATGAGCAGTTCTTC
few	NA	TRBJ1-2	16	TRBV5-1	CASSLVSGGINYGYTF	TGCGCCAGCAGCCTGGTGAGCGGCGGGATAAACTATGGCTACACCTTC
NA	NA	TRBJ2-1	10	TRBV28	CASEGGGQFF	TGTGCCTCAGAGGGGGGAGGGCAGTTCTTC
NA	NA	TRBJ2-4	15	TRBV20-1	CSAHRQELAKNIQYF	TGCAGTGCTCACAGACAAGAACTAGCCAAAAACATTCAGTACTTC
NA	TRBD2	TRBJ2-1	14	TRBV27	CASSTWTSEREQFF	TGTGCCAGCAGTACCTGGACTAGCGAAAGGGAGCAGTTCTTC
NA	NA	TRBJ1-1	15	TRBV7-9	CASSFGPGAETEAFF	TGTGCCAGCAGCTTTGGCCCAGGGGCTGAAACTGAAGCTTTCTTT
many	TRBD2	TRBJ2-1	16	TRBV7-6	CASSLLLAGPYNEQFF	TGTGCCAGCAGCTTGCTACTAGCGGGGCCCTACAATGAGCAGTTCTTC
few	TRBD1	TRBJ1-5	16	TRBV27	CASSFRGQGSNQPQHF	TGTGCCAGCAGTTTTAGGGGACAGGGAAGCAATCAGCCCCAGCATTTT
few	TRBD1	TRBJ2-7	15	TRBV7-9	CASSSNDRGEFEQYF	TGTGCCAGCAGCTCGAACGACAGGGGGGAATTCGAGCAGTACTTC
many	NA	TRBJ2-5	17	TRBV7-9	CASSLGGLERDQETQYF	TGTGCCAGCAGCCTAGGCGGTTTGGAAAGGGACCAAGAGACCCAGTACTTC
few	TRBD2	TRBJ2-6	16	TRBV29-1	CSVGDYTYSGANVLTF	TGCAGCGTTGGGGACTACACCTACTCTGGGGCCAACGTCCTGACTTTC
NA	NA	TRBJ2-3	18	TRBV3-1	CASSQTRGDLLLWDTQYF	TGTGCCAGCAGCCAAACTAGAGGGGACCTTTTACTTTGGGATACGCAGTATTTT
NA	NA	TRBJ2-6	15	TRBV6-1	CASSEATGGANVLTF	TGTGCCAGCAGTGAAGCGACAGGTGGGGCCAACGTCCTGACTTTC
NA	TRBD2	TRBJ2-2	19	TRBV20-1	CSARDPVWTSGSRTGELFF	TGCAGTGCTAGAGATCCGGTATGGACTAGCGGGAGTCGGACCGGGGAGCTGTTTTTT
few	NA	TRBJ2-1	15	TRBV2	CASSDDGVSYNEQFF	TGTGCCAGCAGTGACGACGGGGTCTCCTACAATGAGCAGTTCTTC
NA	TRBD1	TRBJ1-5	18	TRBV28	CASSLLAGGGGSNQPQHF	TGTGCCAGCAGTTTATTGGCAGGGGGCGGGGGTAGCAATCAGCCCCAGCATTTT
few	NA	TRBJ2-1	14	TRBV14	CASSHFGYYNEQFF	TGTGCCAGCAGCCATTTTGGGTATTACAATGAGCAGTTCTTC
NA	TRBD2	TRBJ2-3	15	TRBV7-3	CASSLTSGSRDTQYF	TGTGCCAGCAGCCTTACTAGCGGGAGTCGAGATACGCAGTATTTT
few	TRBD2	TRBJ2-5	16	TRBV2	CASSEGLAGFGETQYF	TGTGCCAGCAGTGAAGGGCTAGCGGGATTTGGAGAGACCCAGTACTTC
few	NA	TRBJ2-3	12	TRBV4-1	CASSQDGLAQYF	TGCGCCAGCAGCCAAGACGGGTTAGCGCAGTATTTT
many	NA	TRBJ1-1	13	TRBV28	CASLLRTDREAFF	TGTGCCAGCCTGCTCCGGACAGACAGAGAAGCTTTCTTT
few	NA	TRBJ2-2	15	TRBV6-2/TRBV6-3	CASSQTGLVTGELFF	TGTGCCAGCAGCCAAACGGGGCTGGTCACCGGGGAGCTGTTTTTT
NA	TRBD2	TRBJ2-3	17	TRBV29-1	CSVLSGTSGRRTDTQYF	TGCAGCGTCCTCTCCGGGACTAGCGGGAGGCGCACAGATACGCAGTATTTT
medium-sized	TRBD2	TRBJ2-1	15	TRBV28	CASSVAGETYNEQFF	TGTGCCAGCAGTGTAGCGGGAGAGACCTACAATGAGCAGTTCTTC
NA	NA	TRBJ2-2	13	TRBV27	CASSLSVTGELFF	TGTGCCAGCAGTTTATCGGTCACCGGGGAGCTGTTTTTT
few	NA	TRBJ1-1	14	TRBV6-1	CASRFQKLNTEAFF	TGTGCCAGCAGATTCCAGAAATTGAACACTGAAGCTTTCTTT
medium-sized	NA	TRBJ2-2	15	TRBV2	CARDYGREHGGELFF	TGTGCCAGGGACTACGGACGGGAGCATGGCGGGGAGCTGTTTTTT
few	NA	TRBJ2-7	12	TRBV10-2	CASSSSGYEQYF	TGCGCCAGCAGTAGTAGCGGCTACGAGCAGTACTTC
NA	NA	TRBJ2-7	18	TRBV20-1	CSARDGLGASRWSYEQYF	TGCAGTGCTAGAGACGGACTCGGGGCATCCCGCTGGTCCTACGAGCAGTACTTC
many	NA	TRBJ2-3	14	TRBV7-2	CASSLDTSTDTQYF	TGTGCCAGCAGCTTGGATACTAGCACAGATACGCAGTATTTT
few	TRBD1	TRBJ2-7	15	TRBV10-2	CASRVGQSNSYEQYF	TGCGCCAGCAGGGTGGGACAGTCTAACTCCTACGAGCAGTACTTC
many	NA	TRBJ2-4	12	TRBV2	CAIPRRNGIQYF	TGTGCCATCCCGCGACGGAACGGCATTCAGTACTTC
many	NA	TRBJ2-1	14	TRBV6-6	CASSYSSPRDEQFF	TGTGCCAGCAGTTACTCGTCCCCGAGAGATGAGCAGTTCTTC
many	NA	TRBJ2-7	14	TRBV4-3	CASSQATGRYEQYF	TGCGCCAGCAGCCAAGCAACAGGGCGGTACGAGCAGTACTTC
few	TRBD2	TRBJ2-7	14	TRBV28	CASSFLGGAYEQYF	TGTGCCAGCAGTTTTTTGGGGGGGGCCTACGAGCAGTACTTC
NA	TRBD2	TRBJ2-1	15	TRBV7-9	CASSSKRESYNEQFF	TGTGCCAGCAGCTCCAAGCGGGAGTCCTACAATGAGCAGTTCTTC
medium-sized	NA	TRBJ2-7	14	TRBV6-1	CASSEDGDLYEQYF	TGTGCCAGCAGTGAAGACGGCGACCTCTACGAGCAGTACTTC
few	NA	TRBJ1-1	14	TRBV20-1	CSARATQGDTEAFF	TGCAGTGCTAGAGCCACCCAGGGTGACACTGAAGCTTTCTTT
many	NA	TRBJ2-3	16	TRBV24-1	CATSDPGEDSTDTQYF	TGTGCCACCAGTGATCCCGGGGAAGACAGCACAGATACGCAGTATTTT
NA	NA	TRBJ1-1	13	TRBV19	CASSRGRNTEAFF	TGTGCCAGTAGTAGAGGACGTAACACTGAAGCTTTCTTT
NA	NA	TRBJ2-7	12	TRBV10-3	CATTGGMPEQYF	TGTGCCACCACCGGCGGGATGCCCGAGCAGTACTTC